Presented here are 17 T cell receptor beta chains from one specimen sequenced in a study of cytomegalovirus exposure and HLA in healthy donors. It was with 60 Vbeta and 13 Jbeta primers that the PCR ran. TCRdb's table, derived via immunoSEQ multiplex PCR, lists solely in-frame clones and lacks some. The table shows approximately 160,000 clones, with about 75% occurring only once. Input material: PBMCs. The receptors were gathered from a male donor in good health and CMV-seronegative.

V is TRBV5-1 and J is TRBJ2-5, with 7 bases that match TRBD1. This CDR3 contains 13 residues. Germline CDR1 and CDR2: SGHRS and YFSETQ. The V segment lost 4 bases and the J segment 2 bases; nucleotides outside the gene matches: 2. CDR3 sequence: CASSATGQETQYF. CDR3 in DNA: TGCGCCAGCAGCGCGACAGGGCAAGAGACCCAGTACTTC.

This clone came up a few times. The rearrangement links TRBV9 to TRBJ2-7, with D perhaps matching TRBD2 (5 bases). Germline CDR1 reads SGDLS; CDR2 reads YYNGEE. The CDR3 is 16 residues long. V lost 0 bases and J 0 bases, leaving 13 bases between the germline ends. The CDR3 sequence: CASSVDKSGSSYEQYF. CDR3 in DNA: TGTGCCAGCAGCGTAGACAAGAGCGGATCCTCCTACGAGCAGTACTTC. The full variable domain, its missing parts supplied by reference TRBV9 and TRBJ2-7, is DSGVTQTPKHLITATGQRVTLRCSPRSGDLSVYWYQQSLDQGLQFLIQYYNGEERAKGNILERFSAQQFPDLHSELNLSSLELGDSALYFCASSVDKSGSSYEQYFGPGTRLTVT.

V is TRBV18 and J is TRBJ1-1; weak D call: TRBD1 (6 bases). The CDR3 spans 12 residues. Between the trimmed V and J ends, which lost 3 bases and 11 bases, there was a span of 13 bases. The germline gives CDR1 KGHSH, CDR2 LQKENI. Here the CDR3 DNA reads TGTGCCAGCTCACCCCAGGGGCGCTGGGCTTTCTTT. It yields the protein CASSPQGRWAFF.

In DNA, the CDR3 is TGTGCCATCAGTGAGTATTCGAGGGATGATACGCAGTATTTT. It translates to CAISEYSRDDTQYF. This sequence joins TRBV10-3 and TRBJ2-3; D might be TRBD2 (5 bases). The germline V and J ends were trimmed by 1 base and 6 bases, with 11 bases remaining between them. The CDR3 loop spans 14 amino acids. CDR1 is ENHRY and CDR2 is SYGVKD in the germline V gene.

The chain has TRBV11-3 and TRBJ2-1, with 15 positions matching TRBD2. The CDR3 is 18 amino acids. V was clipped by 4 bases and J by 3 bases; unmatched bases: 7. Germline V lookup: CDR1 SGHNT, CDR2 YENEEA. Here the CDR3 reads CASSSRGLAGGLYNEQFF. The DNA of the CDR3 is TGTGCCAGCAGCTCGCGTGGACTAGCGGGGGGGCTCTACAATGAGCAGTTCTTC.

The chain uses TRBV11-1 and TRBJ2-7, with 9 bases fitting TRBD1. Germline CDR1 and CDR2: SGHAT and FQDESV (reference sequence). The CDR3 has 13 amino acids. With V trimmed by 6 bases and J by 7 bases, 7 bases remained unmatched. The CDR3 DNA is TGTGCCAGCAGTGCGACAGGGGGTCGGGAGCAGTACTTC. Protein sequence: CASSATGGREQYF.

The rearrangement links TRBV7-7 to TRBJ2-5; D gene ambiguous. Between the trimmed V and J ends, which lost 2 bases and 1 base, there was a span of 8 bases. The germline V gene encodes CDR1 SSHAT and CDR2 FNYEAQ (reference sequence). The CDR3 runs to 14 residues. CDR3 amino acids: CASSLRHGQETQYF. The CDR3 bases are TGTGCCAGCAGCTTAAGACATGGCCAAGAGACCCAGTACTTC.

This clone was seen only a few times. CDR3 sequence: CASSPSGTATYNEQFF. The CDR3 DNA sequence: TGTGCCAGCAGCCCGTCCGGGACTGCGACTTACAATGAGCAGTTCTTC. This chain links TRBV7-8 with TRBJ2-1; the D gene is possibly TRBD2 (6 bases). Trimming stripped 5 bases from V and 4 bases from J, with 18 bases between. CDR1 and CDR2 from the germline V gene are SGHVS and FQNEAQ. This CDR3 is 16 amino acids long.

CDR3 region: CASSYASDQPQHF. The CDR3 nucleotides are TGTGCCAGCAGTTACGCCTCGGATCAGCCCCAGCATTTT. This chain connects TRBV6-6 to TRBJ1-5; D is unclear. Germline CDR1 reads MNHNY; CDR2 reads SVGAGI (reference sequence). Trimming removed 2 bases from V and 5 bases from J, with 7 bases in between. This CDR3 contains 13 residues.

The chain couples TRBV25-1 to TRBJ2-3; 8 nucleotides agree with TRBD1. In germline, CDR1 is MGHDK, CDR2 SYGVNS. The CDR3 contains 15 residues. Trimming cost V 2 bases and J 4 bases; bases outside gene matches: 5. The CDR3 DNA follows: TGTGCCAGCAGTGAAGACAGGGGTAACGCAGATACGCAGTATTTT. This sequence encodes CASSEDRGNADTQYF.

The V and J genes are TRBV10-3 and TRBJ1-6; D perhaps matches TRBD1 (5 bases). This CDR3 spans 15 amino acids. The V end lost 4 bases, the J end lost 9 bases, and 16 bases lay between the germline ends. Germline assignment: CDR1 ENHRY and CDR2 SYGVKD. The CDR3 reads CAISGGTSVGSPLHF. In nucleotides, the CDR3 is TGTGCCATCAGTGGAGGGACTTCCGTCGGTTCACCCCTCCACTTT.

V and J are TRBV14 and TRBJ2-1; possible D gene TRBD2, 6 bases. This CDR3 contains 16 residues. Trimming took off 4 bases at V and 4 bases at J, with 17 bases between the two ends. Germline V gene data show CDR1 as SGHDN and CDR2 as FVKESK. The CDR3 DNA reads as TGTGCCAGCAGCCCCGTCCTTGGGGGGAGTTACAATGAGCAGTTCTTC. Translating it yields CASSPVLGGSYNEQFF.

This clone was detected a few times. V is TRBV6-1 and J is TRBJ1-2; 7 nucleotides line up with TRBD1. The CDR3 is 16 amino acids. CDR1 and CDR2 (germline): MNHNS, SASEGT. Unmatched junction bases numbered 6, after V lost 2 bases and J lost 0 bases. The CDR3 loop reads CASSERTGPSNYGYTF. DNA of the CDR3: TGTGCCAGCAGTGAAAGGACAGGTCCGTCTAACTATGGCTACACCTTC.

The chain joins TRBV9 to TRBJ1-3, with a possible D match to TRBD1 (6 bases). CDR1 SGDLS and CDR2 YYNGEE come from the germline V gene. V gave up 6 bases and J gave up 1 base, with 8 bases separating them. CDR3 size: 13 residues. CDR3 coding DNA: TGTGCCAGCACCAGGGGATCTGGAAACACCATATATTTT. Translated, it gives CASTRGSGNTIYF.

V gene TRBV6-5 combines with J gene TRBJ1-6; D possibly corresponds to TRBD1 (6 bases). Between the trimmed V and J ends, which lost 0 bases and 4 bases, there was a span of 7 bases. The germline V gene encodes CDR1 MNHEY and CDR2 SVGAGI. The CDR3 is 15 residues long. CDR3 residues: CASSYSDSYNSPLHF. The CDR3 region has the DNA TGTGCCAGCAGTTACTCGGACAGTTATAATTCACCCCTCCACTTT.

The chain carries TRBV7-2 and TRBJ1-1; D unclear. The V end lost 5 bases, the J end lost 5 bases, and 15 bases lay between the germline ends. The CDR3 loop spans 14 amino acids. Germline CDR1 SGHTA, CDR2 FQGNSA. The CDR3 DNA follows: TGTGCCAGCAGCAACCGAAGAGGTGCGACTGAAGCTTTCTTT. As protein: CASSNRRGATEAFF.

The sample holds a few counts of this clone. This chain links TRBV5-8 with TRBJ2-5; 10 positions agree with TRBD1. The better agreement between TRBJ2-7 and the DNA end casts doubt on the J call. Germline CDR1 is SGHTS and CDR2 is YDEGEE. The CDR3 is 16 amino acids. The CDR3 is CASSLRFGTGDYEQYF. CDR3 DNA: TGTGCCAGCAGCCTGAGATTCGGGACAGGGGACTACGAGCAGTACTTC.